Given below is one T cell receptor (beta chain) in context. Its target is unknown. Trimming left V 7 bases short and J 8 bases short, with 4 bases between. CDR3 length equals 9 residues. Germline V gene data show CDR1 as SGDLS and CDR2 as YYNGEE. This sample stems from a study of cytomegalovirus exposure and HLA in healthy donors. In the study overall: The same platform was used for the 110 or so validation repertoires and the approximately 700 first-cohort repertoires, a later analysis reported.

Study results and limitations: Published work reported that the classifier diagnosed cytomegalovirus status with high specificity and sensitivity. The TCR clusters that emerged in the first cohort tended, a later analysis found, to co-occur in the 110 or so validation repertoires.

Only in-frame clones appear in the TCRdb table, and some are missing; sequencing was by immunoSEQ multiplex PCR. This table has 110,000 or so clones, 86% appearing once. V usage is TRBV9 and J usage is TRBJ1-5, with D unresolved. Input material: PBMCs. This sequence originates from a man aged 18-30 years in good health and CMV-seronegative. The CDR3 sequence: CASGEPQHF. CDR3 nucleotides: TGTGCCAGCGGAGAGCCCCAGCATTTT.